Below are 21 T cell receptor beta chains sequenced from a single sample in a study of blood T cell repertoires in COVID-19. Using immunoSEQ multiplex PCR, the repertoire was profiled, and TCRdb retains in-frame clones only, with some absent. The repertoire holds under 200,000 clones, with 81% as singletons. Sequenced: PBMCs or T cells enriched from blood (not recorded which). The receptors were gathered from a woman aged 40 to 50 with acute COVID-19.

V and J are TRBV15 and TRBJ2-2; TRBD2 aligns across 12 bases. CDR1 is LNHNV and CDR2 is YYDKDF in the germline V gene (reference sequence). The ends lost 1 base at V and 3 bases at J; junction bases unmatched: 0. The CDR3 loop spans 16 amino acids. The CDR3 region is CATSRGLAGDTGELFF. Written as DNA, the CDR3 is TGTGCCACCAGCAGAGGACTAGCGGGAGACACCGGGGAGCTGTTTTTT.

The chain employs TRBV4-2 and TRBJ2-1; 9 nucleotides match TRBD2. Germline CDR1 LGHNA, CDR2 YNFKEQ. After removal of 1 base from V and 0 bases from J, the junction contained 13 bases not matched to a gene. The length of the CDR3 is 20 residues. The CDR3 DNA reads as TGTGCCAGCAGCCAAGCTACCGGGACTAGCCTTCTAAGCTCCTACAATGAGCAGTTCTTC. Amino acids: CASSQATGTSLLSSYNEQFF.

The rearrangement links TRBV24-1 to TRBJ2-1; D might be TRBD2 (5 bases). Between the trimmed V and J ends, which lost 12 bases and 6 bases, there was a span of 23 bases. CDR1 and CDR2 from the germline V gene are KGHDR and SFDVKD. The length of the CDR3 is 15 residues. The chain's CDR3 is CAATTRVVAGNEQFF. The CDR3 DNA reads TGTGCCGCTACTACCCGCGTGGTCGCGGGCAATGAGCAGTTCTTC.

The V call is TRBV28, the J call TRBJ1-4, with 7 bases aligning to TRBD1. After removal of 11 bases from V and 4 bases from J, the junction contained 7 bases not matched to a gene. This CDR3 spans 13 amino acids. Germline V gene lookup returns CDR1 MDHEN and CDR2 SYDVKM. The CDR3 spells CAHRDRVNEKLFF. The CDR3 DNA is TGTGCCCATCGGGACAGAGTTAATGAAAAACTGTTTTTT.

V gene TRBV7-8 combines with J gene TRBJ2-1, with TRBD2 matching over 7 bases. V shed 5 bases, J shed 2 bases, and the junction held 12 bases outside the gene matches. This CDR3 has 17 residues. Looked up from germline, CDR1 is SGHVS and CDR2 is FQNEAQ. The CDR3 loop reads CASSATARRETYNEQFF. Written as DNA, the CDR3 is TGTGCCAGCAGCGCGACTGCGAGGCGGGAGACCTACAATGAGCAGTTCTTC.

The chain carries TRBV10-2 and TRBJ2-1; D uncertain. CDR3 length: 13 residues. Per the germline V gene, CDR1 is WSHSY and CDR2 is SAAADI. V lost 6 bases and J lost 0, with 6 bases in between. The CDR3 DNA is TGCGCCAGCAGCCGCGACTCCTACAATGAGCAGTTCTTC. It encodes CASSRDSYNEQFF.

The chain is built from TRBV30 and TRBJ2-3; 11 bases match TRBD2. The CDR3 totals 15 residues. CDR1 is GTSNPN, CDR2 SVGIG, per germline (reference sequence). V lost 2 bases and J lost 6; bases outside the gene matches: 7. DNA for the CDR3: TGTGCCTGGAGTAAGGGCCTAGCGGGAGGTGATACGCAGTATTTT. Amino acid sequence: CAWSKGLAGGDTQYF.

This chain connects TRBV13 to TRBJ1-1; D possibly corresponds to TRBD1 (6 bases). Deletions cut 5 bases from V and 0 bases from J, with 16 bases between. CDR1 and CDR2 (germline): PRHDT, FYEKMQ (reference sequence). This CDR3 is 16 amino acids long. The CDR3 sequence is CASSRAPGHMNTEAFF. In DNA form, the CDR3 reads TGTGCCAGCAGCCGTGCTCCGGGACATATGAACACTGAAGCTTTCTTT. The full variable domain, with the rest looked up from reference TRBV13 and TRBJ1-1, is AAGVIQSPRHLIKEKRETATLKCYPIPRHDTVYWYQQGPGQDPQFLISFYEKMQSDKGSIPDRFSAQQFSDYHSELNMSSLELGDSALYFCASSRAPGHMNTEAFFGQGTRLTVV.

This clone was counted once. The CDR3 DNA reads as TGTGCCAGCAGCCCGGGCCCCCGGGACAAGCAGTTCTTC. Translated, it gives CASSPGPRDKQFF. The rearrangement joins TRBV7-3 to TRBJ2-1, with D perhaps TRBD1 (6 bases). V was shortened by 5 bases and J by 11 bases, with 16 bases between the two germline ends. Germline V lookup: CDR1 SGHTA, CDR2 FQGTGA. The CDR3 has 13 amino acids.

V and J are TRBV24-1 and TRBJ2-1; TRBD2 agrees at 7 bases. Per germline, CDR1 KGHDR and CDR2 SFDVKD. This CDR3 contains 14 residues. V gave up 4 bases and J gave up 8 bases; unmatched junction bases: 7. The CDR3 reads CATSEGTTRHEQFF. The DNA for the CDR3 is TGTGCCACCAGTGAAGGGACTACCCGTCATGAGCAGTTCTTC.

CDR3 DNA: TGTGCCAGTAGTATCAGGGCTAGCGGAACGAGCACAGATACGCAGTATTTT. It translates to CASSIRASGTSTDTQYF. The V and J genes are TRBV19 and TRBJ2-3, with 7 bases identical to TRBD2. V was pared by 3 bases and J by 0 bases, with 9 bases of the junction left unmatched. The CDR3 extends over 17 amino acids. Germline loops: CDR1 LNHDA, CDR2 SQIVND (reference sequence).

The rearrangement uses TRBV12-3 or TRBV12-4 and TRBJ2-1; 8 bases match TRBD2. This CDR3 contains 13 residues. The ends lost 6 bases at V and 9 bases at J; junction bases unmatched: 7. CDR3: CASSPGGRSEQFF. For the CDR3, the DNA is TGTGCCAGCAGCCCGGGAGGGCGGAGTGAGCAGTTCTTC.

The rearrangement uses TRBV5-6 and TRBJ2-3, with D perhaps TRBD1 (6 bases). CDR3 size: 15 residues. The ends were cut back, 4 bases at V and 3 bases at J, with 15 bases in the middle. Germline lookup yields CDR1 SGHDT and CDR2 YYEEEE. The CDR3 region has the DNA TGTGCCAGCAGCGTGGGACGAAGGGGGACAGATACGCAGTATTTT. Translating it yields CASSVGRRGTDTQYF.

The chain's CDR3 is CASSYAGTRVETQYF. The DNA of the CDR3 is TGTGCCAGCAGTTACGCGGGGACTCGCGTAGAGACCCAGTACTTC. The gene calls are TRBV6-5 and TRBJ2-5, with D maybe TRBD2 (6 bases). The CDR3 consists of 15 residues. Trimming took off 2 bases at V and 4 bases at J, with 14 bases between the two ends. In germline, CDR1 is MNHEY, CDR2 SVGAGI.

The V call is TRBV15, the J call TRBJ2-3, with TRBD2 matching 8 bases. Germline assignment: CDR1 LNHNV and CDR2 YYDKDF (reference sequence). There are 15 residues in the CDR3. With V trimmed by 3 bases and J by 5 bases, 7 bases remained unmatched. The CDR3: CATSSGGGSEDTQYF. CDR3 DNA sequence: TGTGCCACCAGCAGCGGGGGGGGATCCGAAGATACGCAGTATTTT.

There are many counts of this clone. This CDR3 is also generated by other DNA sequences in the sample. The chain carries TRBV11-2 and TRBJ1-5; D perhaps matches TRBD1 (5 bases). Per germline, CDR1 SGHAT and CDR2 FQNNGV. The CDR3 is 14 amino acids. V lost 5 bases, J lost 2 bases, and 10 bases lay in between. CDR3 bases: TGTGCCAGCAGCCTCACAGGAGGCAATCAGCCCCAGCATTTT. Protein: CASSLTGGNQPQHF.

The CDR3 here is CASIWSGTSPLSSYNEQFF. For the CDR3, the DNA is TGTGCCAGCATCTGGTCCGGGACTAGCCCTTTAAGCTCCTACAATGAGCAGTTCTTC. The chain carries TRBV21-1 and TRBJ2-1; TRBD2, the table's D call, was not compared with the DNA. TRBV21-1 represents a pseudogene. The CDR3 has 19 residues.

The rearrangement joins TRBV11-2 to TRBJ2-2; a possible D gene is TRBD1 (6 bases). This CDR3 has 17 residues. The V end lost 5 bases, the J end lost 3 bases, and 19 bases lay between the germline ends. The germline CDR1 and CDR2 sequences are SGHAT and FQNNGV. CDR3 amino acids: CASSADRSGVDTGELFF. The CDR3 DNA sequence: TGTGCCAGCAGCGCTGACAGGTCCGGGGTGGACACCGGGGAGCTGTTTTTT.

The chain joins TRBV14 to TRBJ2-3, with 7 bases lining up with TRBD2. CDR3 size: 16 residues. CDR1 is SGHDN and CDR2 is FVKESK in the germline V gene. With V trimmed by 4 bases and J by 2 bases, 9 bases remained unmatched. The chain's CDR3 is CASSPVGREYTDTQYF. The CDR3 DNA is TGTGCCAGCAGCCCTGTAGGGCGGGAGTACACAGATACGCAGTATTTT.

This clone was observed a few times. The CDR3 DNA follows: TGTGCCAGCAGCTTAGATGTCGGGGAAAACTATGGCTACACCTTC. Residues: CASSLDVGENYGYTF. V is TRBV5-6 and J is TRBJ1-2; no firm D call. There are 15 residues in the CDR3. V was trimmed by 2 bases and J by 2 bases, leaving 13 bases between them. Germline V gives CDR1 SGHDT, CDR2 YYEEEE.

The V call is TRBV7-9, the J call TRBJ1-3; TRBD1 aligns across 8 bases. CDR1 and CDR2 from the germline V gene are SEHNR and FQNEAQ (reference sequence). The length of the CDR3 is 13 residues. V was clipped by 11 bases and J by 4 bases; unmatched bases: 7. The CDR3 is CAGQGLYGNTIYF. CDR3 DNA sequence: TGTGCCGGACAGGGTCTGTACGGAAACACCATATATTTT.